The 6 T cell receptor beta chains in this list originate from one sample, sequenced in a study of T cells in Graves' hyperthyroidism and ophthalmopathy. RNA transcripts yielded amplified TCR beta CDR3 regions. HTBI primers were the set used in a first-round RT-PCR of the TCR CDR3. One entry per CDR3 protein, called by TCRdb with MiXCR from the multiplex PCR reads. The sample shows over 150,000 distinct CDR3 sequences, roughly a sixth of them seen only once. Sequencing was performed on blood. These receptors were taken from a woman in her 50s with Graves' hyperthyroidism.

In this sample, this clonotype turned up a few times. The chain links TRBV6-4 to TRBJ2-5; TRBD1 matches 7 bases. Germline V gene data show CDR1 as MRHNA and CDR2 as SNTAGT. Unmatched junction bases numbered 6, after V lost 6 bases and J lost 5 bases. The CDR3 runs 13 residues. CDR3 DNA: TGTGCCAGCAGGGGGATAGGGGGCGAGACCCAGTACTTC. Translated: CASRGIGGETQYF.

Many counts were recorded for this clonotype. The chain has TRBV11-2 and TRBJ2-7; D unresolved. The CDR3 extends over 15 amino acids. The germline V gene encodes CDR1 SGHAT and CDR2 FQNNGV. The germline V and J ends were trimmed by 0 bases and 1 base, with 10 bases remaining between them. The CDR3 coding sequence is TGTGCCAGCAGCTTAGAACCGCTAATGTCCTACGAGCAGTACTTC. It yields the protein CASSLEPLMSYEQYF.

The CDR3 region is CASSPDGSPLHF. The CDR3 nucleotides are TGCGCCAGCAGCCCGGATGGGTCACCCCTCCACTTT. The chain joins TRBV5-1 to TRBJ1-6, with D hard to call. The CDR3 runs 12 residues. The germline V and J ends were trimmed by 4 bases and 10 bases, with 9 bases remaining between them. Germline CDR1 SGHRS, CDR2 YFSETQ.

This clonotype was counted ten times or more. This rearrangement joins TRBV5-1 to TRBJ2-3, with TRBD1 identical over 9 bases. Germline V gene sequence: CDR1 SGHRS, CDR2 YFSETQ. The trim removed 4 bases at V and 4 bases at J, leaving 7 bases unmatched. The CDR3 sequence is 15 residues long. Here the CDR3 DNA reads TGCGCCAGCAGCCCAGGGACAGGGAGTGCAGATACGCAGTATTTT. Residues: CASSPGTGSADTQYF. Variable domain in full (rest from reference TRBV5-1 and TRBJ2-3): KAGVTQTPRYLIKTRGQQVTLSCSPISGHRSVSWYQQTPGQGLQFLFEYFSETQRNKGNFPGRFSGRQFSNSRSEMNVSTLELGDSALYLCASSPGTGSADTQYFGPGTRLTVL.

This clonotype was counted between two and nine times. The chain couples TRBV4-1 to TRBJ1-5; D is unresolved. The CDR3 length is 15 residues. CDR1 is MGHRA, CDR2 YSYEKL, per germline. Trimming cost V 1 base and J 2 bases, with 9 bases left between them. The CDR3 DNA follows: TGCGCCAGCAGCCAAGCGGTAGGGCGCAATCAGCCCCAGCATTTT. Amino acid sequence: CASSQAVGRNQPQHF.

There are a few counts of this clonotype. The rearrangement uses TRBV28 and TRBJ1-6; TRBD1 matches 10 bases. This CDR3 contains 15 residues. The germline gives CDR1 MDHEN, CDR2 SYDVKM. Trimming took 5 bases from V and 5 from J; bases not matched to a gene: 3. The CDR3 nucleotides are TGTGCCAGCAGTCTGGGGACAGGGGATAATTCACCCCTCCACTTT. It specifies CASSLGTGDNSPLHF.